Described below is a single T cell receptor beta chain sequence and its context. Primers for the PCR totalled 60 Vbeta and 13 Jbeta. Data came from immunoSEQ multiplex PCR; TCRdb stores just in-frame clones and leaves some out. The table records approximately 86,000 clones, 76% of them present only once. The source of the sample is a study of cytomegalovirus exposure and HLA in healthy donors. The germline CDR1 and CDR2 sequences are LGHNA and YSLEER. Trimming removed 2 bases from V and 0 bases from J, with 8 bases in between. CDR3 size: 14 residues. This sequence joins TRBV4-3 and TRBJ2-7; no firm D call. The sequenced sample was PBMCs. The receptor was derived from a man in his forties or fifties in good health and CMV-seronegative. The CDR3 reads CASSQLESSYEQYF. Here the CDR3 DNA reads TGCGCCAGCAGCCAACTCGAGAGCTCCTACGAGCAGTACTTC.